Listed below are T cell receptor beta chains from one sample, sequenced in a study of T cell responses to AZD1222 COVID-19 vaccine. The repertoire was sequenced with immunoSEQ multiplex PCR; TCRdb's copy has only in-frame clones and lacks some. The table lists about 120,000 clones, around 87% of them singletons. The sample in question was peripheral blood, obtained on day 0 of AZD1222 vaccination. The receptor source for this set is an adult in good health. The CDR3 runs from the conserved cysteine through the conserved F or W. Fields, in order: clone size, V gene, D gene, J gene, CDR3 DNA, CDR3 protein. A D gene is named only where the DNA matches it firmly. Part of the rows lack a size; the others show once, few, many or a class for expanded clones.

>-|TRBV6-2/TRBV6-3|TRBD2|TRBJ2-1
TGTGCCAGCAGCGGACTAGTCTCCTACAATGAGCAGTTCTTC
CASSGLVSYNEQFF
>few|TRBV19|-|TRBJ1-6
TGTGCCAGCAGAGAATGGACAGAGGGAAATTCACCCCTCCACTTT
CASREWTEGNSPLHF
>-|TRBV6-5|-|TRBJ2-7
TGTGCCAGCAGTAGAGACACGACTTACGAGCAGTACTTC
CASSRDTTYEQYF
>-|TRBV7-9|TRBD2|TRBJ2-2
TGTGCCAGCAGCTTCGCTAGCGGGGGGCACACCGGGGAGCTGTTTTTT
CASSFASGGHTGELFF
>once|TRBV5-5|-|TRBJ2-3
TGTGCCAGCAGCTTGGTAGGGGGTTGGGGTGCAGATACGCAGTATTTT
CASSLVGGWGADTQYF
>once|TRBV29-1|-|TRBJ1-2
TGCAGCGTTGTTGCCCAGGGAGAAGGATATGGCTACACCTTC
CSVVAQGEGYGYTF
>-|TRBV3-1/TRBV3-2|TRBD2|TRBJ2-2
TGTGCCAGCAGCTGGACTAGCGGGGGCGTCGGGGAGCTGTTTTTT
CASSWTSGGVGELFF
>-|TRBV10-3|TRBD2|TRBJ2-2
TGTGCCATCAGTGGCGGGGGAGCTTCCGGGGAGCTGTTTTTT
CAISGGGASGELFF
>-|TRBV10-2|TRBD2|TRBJ2-1
TGCGCCAGCAGTGAGTCAAGGGGACTAGCGGGGGGGCAGCAGTTCTTC
CASSESRGLAGGQQFF
>-|TRBV21-1|-|TRBJ1-2
TGTGCCAGCAGCAACCAAAAAGAGGGAGGCTACACCTTC
CASSNQKEGGYTF